Listed here is a single TCR beta chain. The antigen is unknown. This may arise from a read error, as a much more abundant clone is one base away. Both iRepertoire HTBI primers and Arm-PCR of CDR3 regions were used to build the TCR beta libraries. Methods used by the authors: Samples revealed about 63 TRBV and 14 TRBJ segments. TCRdb re-derived calls from the multiplex PCR reads in MiXCR, one entry per CDR3 protein. It is TCRdb's table, rather than the study itself, that gives the V and J calls and clone size. The sample lists about 420,000 distinct CDR3 sequences, about 16% occurring once. These data come from a study of regulatory T cells in long-lasting Graves disease. Study-level points and caveats: The study found lower TCR diversity in persistent Graves' patients than in newly diagnosed ones.

Time point here: newly diagnosed GD, antithyroid drugs for less than 3 months. PBMCs were the source of the RNA used for TCR sequencing. Germline V gene data show CDR1 as SGHTA and CDR2 as FQGNSA. The CDR3 consists of 16 residues. The same specimen was also included in a second study, on T cells in Graves' hyperthyroidism and ophthalmopathy. Turning to that study: The primer set for the first-round RT-PCR of the TCR CDR3 was HTBI.

This sample comprised peripheral blood mononuclear cells (PBMCs), obtained at new diagnosis, from a patient treated with antithyroid drugs. The V gene is TRBV7-2, the J gene TRBJ2-1, with TRBD2 matching 12 bases. This sequence was found in a woman in her late teens or twenties with Graves disease. The chain's CDR3 is CASSLATSGRQSGQFF. The DNA of the CDR3 is TGTGCCAGCAGCCTAGCGACTAGCGGGAGACAGAGTGGGCAGTTCTTC.